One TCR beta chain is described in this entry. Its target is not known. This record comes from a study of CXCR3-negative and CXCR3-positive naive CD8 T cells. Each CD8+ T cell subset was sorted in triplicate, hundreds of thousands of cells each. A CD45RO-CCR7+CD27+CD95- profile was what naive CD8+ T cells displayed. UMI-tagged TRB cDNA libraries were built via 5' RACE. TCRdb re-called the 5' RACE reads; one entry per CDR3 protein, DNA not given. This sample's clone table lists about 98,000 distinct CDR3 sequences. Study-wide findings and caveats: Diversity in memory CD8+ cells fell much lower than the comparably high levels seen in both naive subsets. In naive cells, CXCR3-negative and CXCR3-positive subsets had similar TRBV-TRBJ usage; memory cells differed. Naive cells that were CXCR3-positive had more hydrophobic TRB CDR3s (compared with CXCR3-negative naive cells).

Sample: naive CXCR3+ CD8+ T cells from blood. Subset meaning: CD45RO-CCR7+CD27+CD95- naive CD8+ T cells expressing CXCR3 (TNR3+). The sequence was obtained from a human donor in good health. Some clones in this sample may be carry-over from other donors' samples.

CDR3 protein: CSAAGLAGALSSYEQYF. The V gene is TRBV20-1, the J gene TRBJ2-7; no DNA is available, so the TRBD2 call from TCRdb remains unchecked. Germline CDR1 is DFQATT and CDR2 is SNEGSKA (reference sequence). The CDR3 extends over 17 amino acids.